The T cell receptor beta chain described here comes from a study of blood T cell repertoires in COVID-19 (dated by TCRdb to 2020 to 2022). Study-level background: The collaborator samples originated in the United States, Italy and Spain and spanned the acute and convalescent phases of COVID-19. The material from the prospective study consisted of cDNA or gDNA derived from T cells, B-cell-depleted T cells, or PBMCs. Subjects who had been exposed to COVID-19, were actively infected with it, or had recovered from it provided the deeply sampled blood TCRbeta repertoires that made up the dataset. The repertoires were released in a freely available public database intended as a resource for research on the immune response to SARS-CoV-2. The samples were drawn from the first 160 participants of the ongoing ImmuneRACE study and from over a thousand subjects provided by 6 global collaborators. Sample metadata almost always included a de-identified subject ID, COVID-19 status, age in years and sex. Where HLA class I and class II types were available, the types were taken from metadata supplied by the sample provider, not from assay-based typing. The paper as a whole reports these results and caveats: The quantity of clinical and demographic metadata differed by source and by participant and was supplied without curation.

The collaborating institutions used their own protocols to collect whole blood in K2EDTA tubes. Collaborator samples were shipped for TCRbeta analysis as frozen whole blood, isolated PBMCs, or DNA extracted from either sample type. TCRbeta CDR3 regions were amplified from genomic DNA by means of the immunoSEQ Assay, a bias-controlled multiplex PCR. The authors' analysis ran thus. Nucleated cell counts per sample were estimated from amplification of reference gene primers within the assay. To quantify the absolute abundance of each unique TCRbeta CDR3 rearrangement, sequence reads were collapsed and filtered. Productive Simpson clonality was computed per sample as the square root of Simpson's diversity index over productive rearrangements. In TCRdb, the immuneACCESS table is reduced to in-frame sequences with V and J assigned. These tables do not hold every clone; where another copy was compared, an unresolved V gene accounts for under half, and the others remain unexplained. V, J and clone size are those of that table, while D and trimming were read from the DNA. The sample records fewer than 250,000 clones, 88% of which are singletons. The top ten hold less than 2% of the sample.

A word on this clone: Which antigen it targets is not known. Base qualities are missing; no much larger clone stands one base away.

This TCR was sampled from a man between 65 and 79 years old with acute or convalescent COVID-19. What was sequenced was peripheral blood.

The CDR3 loop reads CASSSHDTEAFF. The DNA sequence is TGTGCCAGCAGTTCCCATGACACTGAAGCTTTCTTT. This sequence uses TRBV12-3 or TRBV12-4 and TRBJ1-1; no D gene can be assigned with confidence. The junction carries 6 bases between V and J, which are trimmed by 4 bases and 3 bases respectively. The CDR3, cysteine through phenylalanine, is 12 amino acids long. CDR3 DNA only is kept here, 36 bases in frame from base 1.